This record covers a single TCR beta chain. The antigen is unknown. The data were produced by immunoSEQ multiplex PCR, yet TCRdb's version contains in-frame clones alone and is incomplete. The sample consists of more than 150,000 clones, 88% of them appearing once. This record belongs to a study of T cell responses to AZD1222 COVID-19 vaccine. CDR3 length equals 13 residues. Trimming stripped 3 bases from V and 2 bases from J, with 8 bases between. The V gene's germline CDR1 is LNHDA and CDR2 SQIVND (reference sequence). Study-level findings and limits: Only six or seven AZD1222 recipients were seropositive at baseline. Repertoire collection took place solely once the T cell response had peaked.

Second-dose intervals of approximately 4 or approximately 12 weeks were pooled. The rearrangement joins TRBV19 to TRBJ2-7; TRBD1 might be the D (5 bases). The origin of this receptor is an adult who received the AZD1222 COVID-19 vaccine. The specimen was peripheral blood, collected 28 days after the second AZD1222 dose. The CDR3 here is CASSIDSTYEQYF. In nucleotides, the CDR3 is TGTGCCAGTAGTATCGACAGCACCTACGAGCAGTACTTC.